This is a list of T cell receptor beta chains from one sample in a study of metastatic and nonmetastatic thyroid tumors. TCRdb re-called the PCR reads through MiXCR. The repertoire consists of 55,000 or so clones, with over 15% occurring once and the leading ten covering under 3%. Specimen: blood. The receptors shown here come from a female donor with papillary thyroid cancer or a benign thyroid nodule (not recorded which). Some clones in this sample may be carry-over from other donors' samples. The CDR3 runs from the conserved cysteine through the conserved F or W. D genes are given only for firm matches. Clone size is given for some rows only: seen once, a few or many times, or a class if the clone is expanded.

abundance: many; v_gene: TRBV20-1; j_gene: TRBJ2-7; d_gene: TRBD2; CDR3nt: TGCAGTGCTAGTATAGCGGGAGAGATCGGTGACGAGCAGTACTTC; CDR3aa: CSASIAGEIGDEQYF
abundance: many; v_gene: TRBV28; j_gene: TRBJ1-5; d_gene: .; CDR3nt: TGTGCCAGTAAGGGACACTACAATCAGCCCCAGCATTTT; CDR3aa: CASKGHYNQPQHF
abundance: many; v_gene: TRBV6-1; j_gene: TRBJ1-5; d_gene: .; CDR3nt: TGTGCCAGCAGGGTCGACACTTCCCTCAATCAGCCCCAGCATTTT; CDR3aa: CASRVDTSLNQPQHF
abundance: many; v_gene: TRBV5-6; j_gene: TRBJ2-2; d_gene: .; CDR3nt: TGTGCCAGCAGCCCGAACCGGGGCGGGGAGCTGTTTTTT; CDR3aa: CASSPNRGGELFF
abundance: many; v_gene: TRBV4-2; j_gene: TRBJ2-7; d_gene: TRBD1; CDR3nt: TGTGCCAGCAGCCAAGAAGGTGACAGGGGGATAAACTACGAGCAGTACTTC; CDR3aa: CASSQEGDRGINYEQYF
abundance: .; v_gene: TRBV28; j_gene: TRBJ2-2; d_gene: .; CDR3nt: TGTGCCAGCAGTACGACAGAGGTTTCCGGGGAGCTGTTTTTT; CDR3aa: CASSTTEVSGELFF
abundance: few; v_gene: TRBV28; j_gene: TRBJ2-7; d_gene: TRBD1; CDR3nt: TGTGCCAGCAGGGAACAGGGACAGGTAAATTACTACGAGCATTACTTC; CDR3aa: CASREQGQVNYYEHYF
abundance: many; v_gene: TRBV12-3/TRBV12-4; j_gene: TRBJ2-5; d_gene: .; CDR3nt: TGTGCCAGCAGAGCAACGGTGGGGCTGGAGACCCAGTACTTC; CDR3aa: CASRATVGLETQYF
abundance: .; v_gene: TRBV6-5; j_gene: TRBJ2-7; d_gene: .; CDR3nt: TGTGCCAGCAGTTACTCGCTACAGGGATCCTACGAGCAGTACTTC; CDR3aa: CASSYSLQGSYEQYF
abundance: many; v_gene: TRBV13; j_gene: TRBJ1-1; d_gene: TRBD1; CDR3nt: TGTGCCAGCAGCTTGGGGACAGGGTATTACACTGAAGCTTTCTTT; CDR3aa: CASSLGTGYYTEAFF
abundance: many; v_gene: TRBV19; j_gene: TRBJ1-4; d_gene: TRBD1; CDR3nt: TGTGCCAGTAGTTCTCCCGGGACAGGGGATGAAAAACTGTTTTTT; CDR3aa: CASSSPGTGDEKLFF
abundance: many; v_gene: TRBV29-1; j_gene: TRBJ1-3; d_gene: .; CDR3nt: TGCAGCGCCCAGCCAGCCTACTCTGGAAACACCATATATTTT; CDR3aa: CSAQPAYSGNTIYF
abundance: many; v_gene: TRBV11-2; j_gene: TRBJ1-2; d_gene: .; CDR3nt: TGTGCCAGCAGCTTCGGTTTAGGGAACTATGGCTACACCTTC; CDR3aa: CASSFGLGNYGYTF
abundance: many; v_gene: TRBV20-1; j_gene: TRBJ2-5; d_gene: TRBD2; CDR3nt: TGCAGTGCCTCCGGGACTAGCGGACAAGAGACCCAGTACTTC; CDR3aa: CSASGTSGQETQYF
abundance: many; v_gene: TRBV30; j_gene: TRBJ1-1; d_gene: .; CDR3nt: TGTGCCTGGAGTGTCCCCCTCGGGGGAAACACTGAAGCTTTCTTT; CDR3aa: CAWSVPLGGNTEAFF
abundance: few; v_gene: TRBV27; j_gene: TRBJ1-2; d_gene: .; CDR3nt: TGTGCCAGCAGTTTACTAACAGTTTATGGCTACACCTTC; CDR3aa: CASSLLTVYGYTF
abundance: many; v_gene: TRBV6-1; j_gene: TRBJ2-7; d_gene: TRBD2; CDR3nt: TGTGCCAGCAGTGATTTGGCGGGGGGATCCTACGAGCAGTACTTC; CDR3aa: CASSDLAGGSYEQYF